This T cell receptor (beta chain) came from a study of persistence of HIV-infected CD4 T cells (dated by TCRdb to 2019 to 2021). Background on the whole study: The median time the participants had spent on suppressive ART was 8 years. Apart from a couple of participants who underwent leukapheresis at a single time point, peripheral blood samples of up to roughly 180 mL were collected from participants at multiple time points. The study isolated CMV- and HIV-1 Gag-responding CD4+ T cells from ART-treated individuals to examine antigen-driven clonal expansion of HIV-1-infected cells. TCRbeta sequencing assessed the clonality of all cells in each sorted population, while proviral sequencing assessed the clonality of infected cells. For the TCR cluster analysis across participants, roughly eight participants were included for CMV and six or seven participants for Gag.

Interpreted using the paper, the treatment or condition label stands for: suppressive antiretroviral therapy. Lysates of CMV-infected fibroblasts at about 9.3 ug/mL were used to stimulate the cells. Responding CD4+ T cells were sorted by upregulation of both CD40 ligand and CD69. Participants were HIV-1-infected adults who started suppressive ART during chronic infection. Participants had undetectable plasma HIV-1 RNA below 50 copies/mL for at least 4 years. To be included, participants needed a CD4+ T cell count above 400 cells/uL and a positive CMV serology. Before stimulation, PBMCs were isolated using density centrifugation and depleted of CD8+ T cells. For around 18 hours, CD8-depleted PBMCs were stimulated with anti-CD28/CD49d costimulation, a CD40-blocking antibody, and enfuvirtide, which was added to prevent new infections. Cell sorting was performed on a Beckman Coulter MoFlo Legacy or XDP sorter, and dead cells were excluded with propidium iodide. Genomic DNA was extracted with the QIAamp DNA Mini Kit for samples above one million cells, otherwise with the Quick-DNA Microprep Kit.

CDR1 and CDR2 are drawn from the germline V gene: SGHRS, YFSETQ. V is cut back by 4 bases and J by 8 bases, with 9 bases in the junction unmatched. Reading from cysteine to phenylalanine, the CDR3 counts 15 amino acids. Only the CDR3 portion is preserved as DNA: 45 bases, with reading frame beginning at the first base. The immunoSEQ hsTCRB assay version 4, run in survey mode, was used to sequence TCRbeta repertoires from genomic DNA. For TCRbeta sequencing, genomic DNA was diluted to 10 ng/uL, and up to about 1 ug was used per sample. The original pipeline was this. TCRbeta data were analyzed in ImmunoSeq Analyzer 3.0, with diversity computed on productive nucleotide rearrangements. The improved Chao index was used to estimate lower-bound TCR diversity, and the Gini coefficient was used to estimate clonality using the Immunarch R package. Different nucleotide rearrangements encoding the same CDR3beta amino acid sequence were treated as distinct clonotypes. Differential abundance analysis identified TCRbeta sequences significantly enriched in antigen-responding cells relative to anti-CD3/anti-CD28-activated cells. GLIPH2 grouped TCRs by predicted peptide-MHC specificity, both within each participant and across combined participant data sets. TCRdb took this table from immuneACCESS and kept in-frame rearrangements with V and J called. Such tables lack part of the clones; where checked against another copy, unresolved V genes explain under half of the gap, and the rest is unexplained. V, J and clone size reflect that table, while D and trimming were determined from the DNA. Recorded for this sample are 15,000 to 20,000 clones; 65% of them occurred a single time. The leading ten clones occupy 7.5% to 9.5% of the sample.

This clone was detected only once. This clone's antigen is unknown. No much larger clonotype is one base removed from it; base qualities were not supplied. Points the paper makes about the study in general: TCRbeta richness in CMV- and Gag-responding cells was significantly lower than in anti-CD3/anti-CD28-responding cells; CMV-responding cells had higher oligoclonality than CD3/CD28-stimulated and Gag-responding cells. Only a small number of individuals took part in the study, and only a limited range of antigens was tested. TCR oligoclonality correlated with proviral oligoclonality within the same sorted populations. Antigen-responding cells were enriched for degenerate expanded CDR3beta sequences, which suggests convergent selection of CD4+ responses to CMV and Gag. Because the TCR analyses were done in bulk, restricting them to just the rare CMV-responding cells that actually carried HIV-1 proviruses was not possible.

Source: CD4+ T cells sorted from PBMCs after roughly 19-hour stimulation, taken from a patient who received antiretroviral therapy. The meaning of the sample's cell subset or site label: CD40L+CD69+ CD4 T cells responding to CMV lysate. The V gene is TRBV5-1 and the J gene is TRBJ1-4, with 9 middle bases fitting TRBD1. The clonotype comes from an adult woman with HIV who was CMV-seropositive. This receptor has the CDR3 CASSARQGVGEKLFF. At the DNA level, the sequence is TGCGCCAGCAGCGCGAGACAGGGGGTGGGAGAAAAACTGTTTTTT.